This TCR beta chain is from a study of OX40 agonist ivuxolimab in advanced cancers. Across the study: Patients with hepatocellular carcinoma, melanoma, renal cell or head and neck cancer made up the dose-escalation patients. Subjects had a mean age of about 57 years, with a range of roughly 20 to 79; around 84% were male. The study's findings and limits: CD8+ T cells averaged more expanded clones than CD4+.

Comment on this clone: What it binds is not known.

Profiled with immunoSEQ multiplex PCR; TCRdb holds only in-frame clones, not every one. The sample consists of 70,000 or so clones, 84% of them appearing once. Sampling of blood occurred at baseline, cycle 4 day 1, and cycle 7 day 1. V was pared by 2 bases and J by 4 bases, with 9 bases between. This CDR3 region has 14 residues. CDR1 and CDR2 (germline): LGHNT, FRNRAP. This clonotype was obtained from an adult with an advanced solid tumor such as melanoma, head and neck, liver or kidney cancer. The specimen comprised CD4+ or CD8+ T cells sorted from blood, sampled in a trial of the OX40 agonist ivuxolimab. The J gene is TRBJ1-3, the V gene TRBV12-5; a possible D gene is TRBD1 (6 bases). CDR3 sequence (DNA): TGTGCTAGTGGTTTGAGGGGGGGAGGAAACACCATATATTTT. Its translation: CASGLRGGGNTIYF.